A selection of T cell receptor beta chains follows, all from one sample in a study of T cell responses to AZD1222 COVID-19 vaccine. Clones were sequenced by immunoSEQ multiplex PCR, and TCRdb holds only the in-frame ones, with some missing. This repertoire shows some 280,000 clones, 94% found once; its top ten account for 0.55%. This material consisted of peripheral blood, taken 28 days after the second AZD1222 dose. The receptors were gathered from an adult who received the AZD1222 COVID-19 vaccine. CDR3s include the opening cysteine and the closing phenylalanine or tryptophan. Each record gives: J gene, D gene, V gene, clone size, CDR3 protein, CDR3 DNA. D genes are given only for firm matches. Only part of the rows carry a size: once, few, many, or a class if the clone is expanded.

TRBJ2-7 . TRBV7-2 . CASSRDTGGAYEQYF TGTGCCAGCAGCAGAGACACAGGAGGGGCCTACGAGCAGTACTTC
TRBJ2-1 . TRBV28 . CASSPPAGGENEQFF TGTGCCAGCTCCCCCCCCGCAGGTGGGGAAAATGAGCAGTTCTTC
TRBJ2-7 . TRBV6-6 . CASRRQAPSYEQYF TGTGCCAGCAGAAGACAGGCCCCCTCCTACGAGCAGTACTTC
TRBJ2-2 . TRBV18 . CASSSQGGTGELFF TGTGCCAGCTCATCTCAGGGCGGGACCGGGGAGCTGTTTTTT
TRBJ2-3 . TRBV24-1 . CATSGTGVGADTQYF TGTGCCACCAGTGGGACGGGGGTTGGCGCAGATACGCAGTATTTT
TRBJ1-1 TRBD1 TRBV10-3 . CATGTGENTEAFF TGTGCCACCGGGACAGGGGAGAACACTGAAGCTTTCTTT
TRBJ1-6 . TRBV9 . CASSPQWDSPLHF TGTGCCAGCAGCCCTCAGTGGGATTCACCCCTCCACTTT
TRBJ1-5 . TRBV19 once CASSMGGGRNQPQHF TGTGCCAGTAGTATGGGTGGGGGCAGGAATCAGCCCCAGCATTTT
TRBJ2-3 TRBD2 TRBV9 . CASSVVGSGRADTQYF TGTGCCAGCAGCGTAGTCGGTAGCGGGAGAGCAGATACGCAGTATTTT
TRBJ1-2 . TRBV27 . CASSPPGLNYGYTF TGTGCCAGCTCTCCCCCGGGCCTTAACTATGGCTACACCTTC
TRBJ2-1 TRBD2 TRBV10-3 . CAISVASGSRGSYNEQFF TGTGCCATCAGTGTTGCTAGCGGGAGTAGGGGCTCCTACAATGAGCAGTTCTTC
TRBJ2-1 . TRBV10-3 . CAISESTYNEQFF TGTGCCATCAGTGAGTCCACCTACAATGAGCAGTTCTTC
TRBJ1-1 . TRBV15 few CATSRDHRAGLRETEAFF TGTGCCACCAGCAGAGATCACAGGGCAGGACTGCGCGAGACTGAAGCTTTCTTT
TRBJ2-1 TRBD2 TRBV9 . CASSVAIAGGPHEQFF TGTGCCAGCAGCGTAGCGATAGCGGGAGGGCCCCATGAGCAGTTCTTC
TRBJ1-4 . TRBV12-3/TRBV12-4 . CASQAEANEKLFF TGTGCCAGCCAGGCAGAAGCGAATGAAAAACTGTTTTTT
TRBJ2-5 . TRBV4-2 once CASSQVPTGETQYF TGTGCCAGCAGCCAAGTCCCTACGGGGGAGACCCAGTACTTC
TRBJ2-2 . TRBV7-2 . CASSSRFGELFF TGTGCCAGCAGCTCCCGTTTCGGGGAGCTGTTTTTT
TRBJ2-7 TRBD1 TRBV28 . CASRGGQAYEQYF TGTGCCAGCAGGGGTGGACAGGCCTACGAGCAGTACTTC
TRBJ1-6 . TRBV11-2 few CASSLGVRSPLHF TGTGCCAGCAGCTTAGGGGTCCGATCACCCCTCCACTTT
TRBJ2-1 TRBD1 TRBV7-3 . CASSPTGQTYNEQFF TGTGCCAGCAGTCCGACAGGGCAAACCTACAATGAGCAGTTCTTC
TRBJ2-1 . TRBV28 once CASSLGGLRSNEQFF TGTGCCAGCAGCCTAGGGGGACTGAGATCCAATGAGCAGTTCTTC
TRBJ2-7 TRBD2 TRBV5-4 . CASSLAIQRDGNYEQYF TGTGCCAGCAGCTTGGCCATCCAGCGGGACGGCAACTACGAGCAGTACTTC
TRBJ1-2 . TRBV2 few CASNRGQKYYGYTF TGTGCCAGCAATAGAGGACAGAAGTACTATGGCTACACCTTC
TRBJ2-3 . TRBV9 . CASSVWGAPTDTQYF TGTGCCAGCAGCGTCTGGGGGGCACCCACAGATACGCAGTATTTT
TRBJ1-3 . TRBV5-1 . CASSLEGSGNTIYF TGCGCCAGCAGCTTGGAAGGGTCTGGAAACACCATATATTTT
TRBJ2-5 . TRBV7-3 few CASSLEGGKTQYF TGTGCCAGCAGCTTAGAGGGGGGAAAGACCCAGTACTTC
TRBJ1-1 . TRBV7-9 . CASSPYRLMNTEAFF TGTGCCAGCAGTCCTTACAGGCTCATGAACACTGAAGCTTTCTTT
TRBJ2-1 . TRBV6-5 . CASSSKFNSYNEQFF TGTGCCAGCAGCTCTAAATTTAATTCCTACAATGAGCAGTTCTTC
TRBJ1-2 . TRBV20-1 . CSASRGKDGYTF TGCAGTGCTAGTAGGGGGAAGGATGGCTACACCTTC
TRBJ2-7 TRBD2 TRBV7-2 . CASSSTSGGPYEQYF TGTGCCAGCAGCTCGACTAGCGGGGGGCCTTACGAGCAGTACTTC
TRBJ1-2 . TRBV5-5 . CASSLFPGTNYGYTF TGTGCCAGCAGCTTGTTCCCAGGGACGAACTATGGCTACACCTTC
TRBJ2-1 TRBD2 TRBV2 . CASSSRPGTSGSIVSYNEQFF TGTGCCAGCAGTTCTCGTCCCGGGACTAGCGGGAGTATAGTCTCCTACAATGAGCAGTTCTTC
TRBJ2-1 TRBD1 TRBV28 . CASSLGDRVNEQFF TGTGCCAGCAGCCTGGGGGACAGGGTAAATGAGCAGTTCTTC
TRBJ1-2 . TRBV3-1/TRBV3-2 . CASSQNQGPYTF TGTGCCAGCAGCCAGAACCAGGGGCCCTACACCTTC
TRBJ1-2 . TRBV4-1 once CASSQAKVSYGYTF TGCGCCAGCAGCCAAGCAAAAGTCTCCTATGGCTACACCTTC
TRBJ1-1 . TRBV5-6 . CASSLLRVRDTEAFF TGTGCCAGCAGCTTACTGAGGGTTCGGGACACTGAAGCTTTCTTT
TRBJ2-2 TRBD2 TRBV2 . CASHSTSGVNTGELFF TGTGCCAGCCACTCGACTAGCGGGGTGAACACCGGGGAGCTGTTTTTT
TRBJ2-5 . TRBV5-8 . CASSRDFRGTQYF TGTGCCAGCAGCCGGGACTTTCGAGGGACCCAGTACTTC
TRBJ2-7 TRBD2 TRBV10-3 once CAISERTSGNNEQYF TGTGCCATCAGTGAGAGGACTAGCGGGAACAACGAGCAGTACTTC
TRBJ2-7 . TRBV28 . CASSSSSYEQYF TGTGCCAGCAGTTCTAGCTCCTACGAGCAGTACTTC
TRBJ1-1 . TRBV3-1/TRBV3-2 . CASSSRDANTEAFF TGTGCCAGCAGCTCCCGGGACGCGAACACTGAAGCTTTCTTT
TRBJ1-1 TRBD1 TRBV19 . CASSYRGVNTEAFF TGTGCCAGTAGTTACAGGGGGGTGAACACTGAAGCTTTCTTT
TRBJ1-1 . TRBV7-8 . CASSLAGLYTEAFF TGTGCCAGCAGCTTAGCGGGTCTATACACTGAAGCTTTCTTT
TRBJ1-4 . TRBV15 once CATSRVGPTNEKLFF TGTGCCACCAGCAGAGTCGGCCCAACTAATGAAAAACTGTTTTTT
TRBJ1-1 . TRBV28 once CASRRSRMGPTPEAFF TGTGCCAGCAGGAGATCCCGTATGGGGCCCACACCTGAAGCTTTCTTT
TRBJ1-2 . TRBV5-8 . CASSRTGTRFGGYTF TGTGCCAGCAGCAGAACCGGGACAAGATTTGGTGGCTACACCTTC
TRBJ1-1 TRBD1 TRBV10-3 . CAISGTGGDTEAFF TGTGCCATCAGTGGGACAGGGGGGGACACTGAAGCTTTCTTT
TRBJ2-7 . TRBV7-9 . CASSLDGILQEQYF TGTGCCAGCAGCCTGGACGGAATCCTTCAAGAGCAGTACTTC
TRBJ2-3 TRBD1 TRBV24-1 . CATSGPGTVTDTQYF TGTGCCACCAGTGGCCCCGGGACAGTCACAGATACGCAGTATTTT
TRBJ1-2 TRBD1 TRBV19 . CASSTTGTGAYGYTF TGTGCCAGTAGTACAACCGGGACAGGGGCATATGGCTACACCTTC
TRBJ1-2 TRBD1 TRBV2 . CASNEQGYGYTF TGTGCCAGCAACGAACAGGGGTATGGCTACACCTTC
TRBJ1-2 . TRBV28 . CASSIPGTYGYTF TGTGCCAGCAGTATCCCCGGGACATATGGCTACACCTTC
TRBJ1-5 . TRBV6-5 . CASSYGRGNKPQHF TGTGCCAGCAGTTACGGCAGGGGAAATAAGCCCCAGCATTTT
TRBJ2-1 . TRBV11-2 . CASRTWGARSYNEQFF TGTGCCAGCAGAACTTGGGGGGCCAGGTCCTACAATGAGCAGTTCTTC
TRBJ2-2 . TRBV6-5 . CASRRRGNTGELFF TGTGCCAGCAGGAGGAGGGGGAACACCGGGGAGCTGTTTTTT